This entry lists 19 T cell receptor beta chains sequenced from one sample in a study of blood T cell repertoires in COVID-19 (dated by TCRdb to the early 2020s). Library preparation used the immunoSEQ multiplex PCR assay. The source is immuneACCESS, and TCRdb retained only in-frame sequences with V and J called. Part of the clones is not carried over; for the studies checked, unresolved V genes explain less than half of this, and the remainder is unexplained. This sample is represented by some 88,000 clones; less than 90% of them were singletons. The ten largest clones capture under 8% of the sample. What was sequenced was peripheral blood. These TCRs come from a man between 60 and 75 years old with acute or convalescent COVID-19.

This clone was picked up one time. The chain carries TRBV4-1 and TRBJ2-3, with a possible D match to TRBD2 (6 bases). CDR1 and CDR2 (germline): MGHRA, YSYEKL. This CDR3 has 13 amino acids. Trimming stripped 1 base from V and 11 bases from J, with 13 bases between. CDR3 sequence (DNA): TGCGCCAGCAGCCAAGGTATAGCGGACGGGCAGTATTTT. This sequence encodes CASSQGIADGQYF.

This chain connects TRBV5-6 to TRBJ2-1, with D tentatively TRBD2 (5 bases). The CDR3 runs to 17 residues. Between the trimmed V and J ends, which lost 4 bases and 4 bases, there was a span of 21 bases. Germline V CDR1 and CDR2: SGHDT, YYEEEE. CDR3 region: CASSPSIGGPPYNEQFF. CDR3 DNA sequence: TGTGCCAGCAGCCCCAGTATTGGAGGTCCACCTTACAATGAGCAGTTCTTC. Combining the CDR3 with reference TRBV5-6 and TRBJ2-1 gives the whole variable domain DAGVTQSPTHLIKTRGQQVTLRCSPKSGHDTVSWYQQALGQGPQFIFQYYEEEERQRGNFPDRFSGHQFPNYSSELNVNALLLGDSALYLCASSPSIGGPPYNEQFFGPGTRLTVL.

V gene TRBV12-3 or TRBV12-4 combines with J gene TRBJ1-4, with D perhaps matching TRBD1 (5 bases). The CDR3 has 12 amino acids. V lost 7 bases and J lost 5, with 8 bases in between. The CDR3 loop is CASKGVNEKLFF. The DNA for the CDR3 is TGTGCCAGCAAAGGGGTCAATGAAAAACTGTTTTTT.

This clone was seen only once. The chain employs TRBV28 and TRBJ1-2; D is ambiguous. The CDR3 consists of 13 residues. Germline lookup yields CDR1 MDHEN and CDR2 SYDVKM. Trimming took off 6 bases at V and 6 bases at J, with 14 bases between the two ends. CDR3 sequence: CASRDGPGDGYTF. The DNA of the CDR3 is TGTGCCAGCAGAGACGGTCCGGGAGATGGCTACACCTTC.

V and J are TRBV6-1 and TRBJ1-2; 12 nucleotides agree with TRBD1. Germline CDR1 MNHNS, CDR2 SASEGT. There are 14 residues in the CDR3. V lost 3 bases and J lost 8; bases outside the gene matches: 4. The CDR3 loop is CASSDTGTGGGYTF. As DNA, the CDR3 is TGTGCCAGCAGTGACACCGGGACAGGGGGCGGCTACACCTTC.

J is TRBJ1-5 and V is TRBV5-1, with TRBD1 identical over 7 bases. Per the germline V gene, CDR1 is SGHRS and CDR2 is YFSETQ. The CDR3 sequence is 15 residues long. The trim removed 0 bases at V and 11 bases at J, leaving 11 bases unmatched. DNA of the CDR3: TGCGCCAGCAGCTTGGACGGGACAGAGTACATGGCCCAGCATTTT. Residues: CASSLDGTEYMAQHF. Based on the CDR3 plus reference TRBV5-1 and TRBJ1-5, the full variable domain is KAGVTQTPRYLIKTRGQQVTLSCSPISGHRSVSWYQQTPGQGLQFLFEYFSETQRNKGNFPGRFSGRQFSNSRSEMNVSTLELGDSALYLCASSLDGTEYMAQHFGDGTRLSIL.

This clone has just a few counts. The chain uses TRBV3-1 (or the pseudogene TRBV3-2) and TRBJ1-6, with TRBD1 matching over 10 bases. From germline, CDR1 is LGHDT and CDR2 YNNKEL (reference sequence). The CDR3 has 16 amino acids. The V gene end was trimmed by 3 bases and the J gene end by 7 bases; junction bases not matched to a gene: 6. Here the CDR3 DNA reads TGTGCCAGCAGCCATAGACAGGGGGCTGGGAATTCACCCCTCCACTTT. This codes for CASSHRQGAGNSPLHF.

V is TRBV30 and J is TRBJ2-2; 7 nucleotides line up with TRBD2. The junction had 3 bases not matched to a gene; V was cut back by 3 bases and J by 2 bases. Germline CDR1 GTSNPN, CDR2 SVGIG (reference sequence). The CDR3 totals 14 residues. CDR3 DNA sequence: TGTGCCTGGAGGAGGGACTACAACACCGGGGAGCTGTTTTTT. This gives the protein CAWRRDYNTGELFF.

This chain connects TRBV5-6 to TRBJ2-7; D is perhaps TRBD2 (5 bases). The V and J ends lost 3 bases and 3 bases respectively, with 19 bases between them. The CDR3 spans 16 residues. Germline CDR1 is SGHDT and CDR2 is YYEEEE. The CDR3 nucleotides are TGTGCCAGCAGCTCCCCGGGGATGGGGAAAAACTACGAGCAGTACTTC. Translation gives CASSSPGMGKNYEQYF.

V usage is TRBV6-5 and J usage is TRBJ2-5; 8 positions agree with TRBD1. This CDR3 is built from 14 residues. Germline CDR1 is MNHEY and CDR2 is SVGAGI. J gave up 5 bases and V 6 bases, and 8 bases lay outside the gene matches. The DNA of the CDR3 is TGTGCCAGCAGCCTAGACAGGGGTAGGGAGACCCAGTACTTC. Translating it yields CASSLDRGRETQYF.

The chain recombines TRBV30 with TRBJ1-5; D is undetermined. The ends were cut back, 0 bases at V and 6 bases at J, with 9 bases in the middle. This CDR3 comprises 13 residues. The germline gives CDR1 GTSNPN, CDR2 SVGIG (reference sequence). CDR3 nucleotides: TGTGCCTGGAGTGTCGGTTCGGGTCAGCCCCAGCATTTT. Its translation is CAWSVGSGQPQHF.

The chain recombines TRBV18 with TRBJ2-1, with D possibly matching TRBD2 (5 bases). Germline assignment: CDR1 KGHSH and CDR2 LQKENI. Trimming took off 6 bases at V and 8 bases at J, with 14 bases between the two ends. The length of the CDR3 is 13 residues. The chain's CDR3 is CASSLGAGDEQFF. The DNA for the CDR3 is TGTGCCAGCTCCCTCGGAGCCGGGGATGAGCAGTTCTTC.

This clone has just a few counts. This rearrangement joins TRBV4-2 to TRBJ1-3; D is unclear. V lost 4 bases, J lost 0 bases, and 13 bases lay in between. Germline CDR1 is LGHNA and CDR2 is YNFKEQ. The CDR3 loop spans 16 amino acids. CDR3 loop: CASSLGRTGSGNTIYF. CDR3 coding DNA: TGTGCCAGCAGCCTCGGGAGGACCGGCTCTGGAAACACCATATATTTT.

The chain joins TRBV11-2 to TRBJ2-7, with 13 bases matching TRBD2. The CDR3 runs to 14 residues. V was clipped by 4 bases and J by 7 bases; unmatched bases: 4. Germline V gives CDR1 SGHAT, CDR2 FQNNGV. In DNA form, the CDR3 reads TGTGCCAGCAGCTCGGGACTAGCGGGGATGGAGCAGTACTTC. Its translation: CASSSGLAGMEQYF.

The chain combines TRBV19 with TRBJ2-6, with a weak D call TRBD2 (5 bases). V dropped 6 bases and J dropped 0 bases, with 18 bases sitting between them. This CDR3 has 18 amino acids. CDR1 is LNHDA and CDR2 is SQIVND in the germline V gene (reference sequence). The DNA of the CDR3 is TGTGCCAGTAGGCTTCAGGACTGGACCATCTCTGGGGCCAACGTCCTGACTTTC. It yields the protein CASRLQDWTISGANVLTF.

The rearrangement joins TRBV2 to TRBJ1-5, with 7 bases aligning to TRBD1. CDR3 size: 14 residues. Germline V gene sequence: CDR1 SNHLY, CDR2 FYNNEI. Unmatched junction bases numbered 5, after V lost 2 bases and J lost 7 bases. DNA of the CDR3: TGTGCCAGCAGTGAACTCAGGGGGAAGCAGCCCCAGCATTTT. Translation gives CASSELRGKQPQHF.

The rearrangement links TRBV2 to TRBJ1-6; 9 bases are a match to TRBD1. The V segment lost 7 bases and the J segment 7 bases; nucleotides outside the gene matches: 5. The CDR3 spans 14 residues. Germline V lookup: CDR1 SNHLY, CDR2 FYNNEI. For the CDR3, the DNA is TGTGCCAGCATTTACGGACAGGGGAATTCACCCCTCCACTTT. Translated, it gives CASIYGQGNSPLHF.

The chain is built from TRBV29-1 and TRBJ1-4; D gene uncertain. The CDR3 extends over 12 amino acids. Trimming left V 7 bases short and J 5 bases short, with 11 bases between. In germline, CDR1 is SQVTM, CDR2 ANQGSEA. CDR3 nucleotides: TGCAGCGCCCTCGAGCTAAATGAAAAACTGTTTTTT. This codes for CSALELNEKLFF.

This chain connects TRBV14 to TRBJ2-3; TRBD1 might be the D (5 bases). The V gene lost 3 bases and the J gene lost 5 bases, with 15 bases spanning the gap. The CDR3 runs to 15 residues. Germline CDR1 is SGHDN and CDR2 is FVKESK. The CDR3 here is CASSQSLGARDTQYF. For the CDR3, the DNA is TGTGCCAGCAGCCAGTCTTTAGGGGCGAGAGATACGCAGTATTTT. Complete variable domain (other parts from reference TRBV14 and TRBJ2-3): EAGVTQFPSHSVIEKGQTVTLRCDPISGHDNLYWYRRVMGKEIKFLLHFVKESKQDESGMPNNRFLAERTGGTYSTLKVQPAELEDSGVYFCASSQSLGARDTQYFGPGTRLTVL.